The present T cell receptor beta chain was sequenced within a study of shared clonotypes between healthy human individuals. The study, taken as a whole, reports: Some naive CD4 clonotypes, about 5.5%, turned up in common across several donors.

All of the donors resided in Nashville, Tennessee, and each was a Caucasian adult. With respect to this clone: Its antigen is undetermined.

Only in-frame clones appear in the TCRdb table, and some are missing; sequencing was by immunoSEQ multiplex PCR. The table shows roughly 650,000 clones, with 97% occurring only once. Input material: naive CD4+ T cells sorted from blood. The subset is: CD45RA+ positively selected. The clonotype comes from a woman aged 25 to 39 in good health.

The CDR3 is CASRTPGGYGYTF. Written as DNA, the CDR3 is TGTGCCAGCAGGACCCCAGGGGGCTATGGCTACACCTTC. This chain uses TRBV6-5 with TRBJ1-2; 7 bases match TRBD1. Trimming took 6 bases from V and 4 from J; bases not matched to a gene: 5. Germline V gene sequence: CDR1 MNHEY, CDR2 SVGAGI. The CDR3 length is 13 residues.